Listed below are T cell receptor beta chains from one sample, sequenced in a study of T cell responses to AZD1222 COVID-19 vaccine. The table came from immunoSEQ multiplex PCR; TCRdb's copy has only in-frame clones and leaves some out. Found here are approximately 150,000 clones, around 93% of them singletons; the top ten hold approximately 5.4%. This specimen was peripheral blood, taken on day 0 of AZD1222 vaccination. Receptors originate from an adult in good health. Both conserved end residues are part of each CDR3. The D gene is left open where the match is weak. Some rows mark clone size as missing; the rest say once, few, many or name a class of expanded clone.

d_call clone_size j_call v_call cdr3_aa cdr3_nt
TRBD2 . TRBJ2-1 TRBV5-4 CASSLGTSRHNEQFF TGTGCCAGCAGCTTGGGGACTAGCAGGCACAATGAGCAGTTCTTC
. . TRBJ1-1 TRBV5-4 CASSFGGNTEAFF TGTGCCAGCAGCTTTGGCGGGAACACTGAAGCTTTCTTT
. . TRBJ1-5 TRBV6-5 CASSYSPLGNQPQHF TGTGCCAGCAGTTACTCTCCCCTGGGCAATCAGCCCCAGCATTTT
TRBD1 . TRBJ1-4 TRBV5-5 CASSSTGQGTFF TGTGCCAGCAGCTCTACGGGACAGGGGACATTTTTT
TRBD1 . TRBJ1-2 TRBV19 CASRPDRVVLGYTF TGTGCCAGTAGACCGGACAGGGTAGTATTGGGCTACACCTTC
. . TRBJ2-5 TRBV7-8 CASSRTGLGETQYF TGTGCCAGCAGCCGGACGGGGTTGGGGGAGACCCAGTACTTC
TRBD2 . TRBJ2-1 TRBV27 CASSRTSSGHSYNEQFF TGTGCCAGCAGTAGAACCTCTAGCGGTCACTCCTACAATGAGCAGTTCTTC
. . TRBJ2-7 TRBV15 CATSRDLGEREQYF TGTGCCACCAGCAGAGATCTCGGGGAACGAGAGCAGTACTTC
. few TRBJ1-5 TRBV6-5 CASSLTANQPQHF TGTGCCAGCAGTTTGACGGCCAATCAGCCCCAGCATTTT
. . TRBJ2-1 TRBV9 CASSVSLERGNEQFF TGTGCCAGCAGCGTGAGTCTCGAGAGGGGCAATGAGCAGTTCTTC
. . TRBJ2-2 TRBV5-1 CASSLADSGELFF TGCGCCAGCAGCTTGGCGGATTCCGGGGAGCTGTTTTTT
. . TRBJ1-6 TRBV19 CASSAGYNSPLHF TGTGCCAGTAGTGCGGGTTATAATTCACCCCTCCACTTT
TRBD2 . TRBJ2-1 TRBV3-1/TRBV3-2 CASSARGRGGPNEQFF TGTGCCAGCAGCGCCCGCGGGCGGGGGGGCCCCAATGAGCAGTTCTTC
TRBD1 . TRBJ1-2 TRBV2 CASTLDRGGYTF TGTGCCAGCACCCTGGACAGGGGTGGCTACACCTTC
. . TRBJ1-2 TRBV7-8 CASSPDSSRLSGYTF TGTGCCAGCAGCCCAGACTCCTCGAGGCTCTCTGGCTACACCTTC
. . TRBJ2-7 TRBV6-5 CASRQDGGDSYEQYF TGTGCCAGCAGGCAGGATGGGGGCGACTCCTACGAGCAGTACTTC
TRBD1 . TRBJ1-4 TRBV5-4 CASSPTGATNEKLFF TGTGCCAGCAGCCCAACAGGGGCAACTAATGAAAAACTGTTTTTT
. . TRBJ1-1 TRBV15 CATSPDWGSSAVNTEAFF TGTGCCACCAGCCCAGATTGGGGGTCCTCGGCAGTGAACACTGAAGCTTTCTTT
. . TRBJ2-5 TRBV5-4 CASSLVGGAAETQYF TGTGCCAGCAGCTTGGTAGGGGGAGCCGCCGAGACCCAGTACTTC
. once TRBJ1-2 TRBV3-1/TRBV3-2 CASSHRLLYGYTF TGTGCCAGCAGCCATCGACTGCTCTATGGCTACACCTTC
TRBD1 few TRBJ2-2 TRBV27 CASSLRTGVGELFF TGTGCCAGCAGTTTAAGGACAGGGGTCGGGGAGCTGTTTTTT
TRBD2 . TRBJ2-1 TRBV7-2 CASSGAGGSYNEQFF TGTGCCAGCAGCGGAGCGGGGGGCTCCTACAATGAGCAGTTCTTC
. . TRBJ2-2 TRBV28 CASSLATGGTGELFF TGTGCCAGCAGTCTGGCGACAGGTGGCACCGGGGAGCTGTTTTTT
. . TRBJ1-1 TRBV4-1 CASSQEGGRRVDTEAFF TGCGCCAGCAGCCAAGAAGGAGGCAGGAGGGTCGACACTGAAGCTTTCTTT
. . TRBJ1-2 TRBV28 CASSRQDYGYTF TGTGCCAGCAGTCGACAGGACTATGGCTACACCTTC
TRBD1 . TRBJ2-7 TRBV5-5 CASRLEMRTGLTSYEQYF TGTGCCAGCAGACTTGAAATGAGGACAGGCCTGACCTCCTACGAGCAGTACTTC
TRBD1 . TRBJ2-2 TRBV18 CASSLDRGHTGELFF TGTGCCAGCTCCCTGGACAGGGGCCACACCGGGGAGCTGTTTTTT
. . TRBJ2-7 TRBV5-6 CASSIRGYEQYF TGTGCCAGCAGCATCAGGGGTTACGAGCAGTACTTC
. . TRBJ2-1 TRBV6-5 CASSYRRDTNPGEQFF TGTGCCAGCAGTTACCGGCGGGACACGAATCCCGGTGAGCAGTTCTTC
. . TRBJ2-5 TRBV29-1 CSVAPGAIEETQYF TGCAGCGTTGCCCCAGGGGCGATTGAAGAGACCCAGTACTTC
. . TRBJ2-1 TRBV7-2 CASSLADRGWYNEQFF TGTGCCAGCAGCTTAGCCGATCGAGGGTGGTACAATGAGCAGTTCTTC
. . TRBJ1-6 TRBV4-1 CASSLGLNSPLHF TGCGCCAGCAGCCTAGGCCTGAATTCACCCCTCCACTTT
TRBD2 once TRBJ2-3 TRBV10-3 CAITPALAGVSDTQYF TGTGCCATCACCCCGGCCTTAGCGGGAGTCTCAGATACGCAGTATTTT
TRBD1 once TRBJ1-3 TRBV5-3 CARSLGGTDSGNTIYF TGTGCCAGAAGCTTGGGGGGGACAGACTCTGGAAACACCATATATTTT
. . TRBJ2-7 TRBV6-6 CASSQGFLDEQYF TGTGCCAGCAGTCAGGGGTTTCTCGACGAGCAGTACTTC